This T cell receptor (beta chain) emerged from a study of T cell repertoires in cytomegalovirus infection. General study findings and limits: Cumulative public TCR beta family frequency identified carriers of CMV plus the relevant HLA.

This clonotype was counted between two and nine times. Its antigen is undetermined. V lost 3 bases to trimming and J lost 5 bases; unmatched junction nucleotides: 4. The CDR3 contains 13 residues. The germline V gene encodes CDR1 SGHVS and CDR2 FNYEAQ. TCRdb passed the reads through MiXCR, listing each CDR3 protein once. The sample contains around 310,000 distinct CDR3 sequences, approximately 32% of which appear only once. Sample: cultured PBMCs, taken from culture after CMV antigen stimulation. The receptor was derived from a human donor in good health (CMV status not recorded). Some clones in this sample may be carry-over from other donors' samples. The rearrangement links TRBV7-6 to TRBJ2-7, with 7 bases lining up with TRBD1. CDR3 protein: CASSFDRADEQYF. CDR3 sequence (DNA): TGTGCCAGCAGCTTCGACAGGGCGGACGAGCAGTACTTC.